This T cell receptor beta chain comes out of a study of beta chain features in type 1 diabetes. Broader study findings: Researchers report that Type 1 diabetes patients had moderately but significantly shorter TCRB CDR3s across all four CD4+ subsets. Patients showed naive, central memory and Treg TCRB repertoires that appeared more similar than those of healthy donors.

Comment on this clone: The antigen remains unidentified.

Sequenced material consisted of expressed TCRB transcripts (all of the isolated RNA was reverse transcribed). Naive, central memory and regulatory T cell samples averaged about 3.5 million reads. Only in-frame clones appear in the TCRdb table, and some are missing; sequencing was by immunoSEQ multiplex PCR. The sample lists roughly 260,000 clones; 20% were seen once. The sample consisted of naive CD4+ T cells from blood. The clonotype comes from a woman between 35 and 50 years old with type 1 diabetes.

The CDR3 spells CASSVGAGILANYGYTF. In DNA form, the CDR3 reads TGTGCCAGCAGCGTAGGTGCAGGGATCCTAGCTAACTATGGCTACACCTTC. The rearrangement joins TRBV9 to TRBJ1-2; possible D gene TRBD1, 5 bases. CDR1 SGDLS and CDR2 YYNGEE come from the germline V gene. This CDR3 is built from 17 residues. Deletions cut 0 bases from V and 0 bases from J, with 15 bases between. The entire variable domain, with the rest obtained from reference TRBV9 and TRBJ1-2, is as follows: DSGVTQTPKHLITATGQRVTLRCSPRSGDLSVYWYQQSLDQGLQFLIQYYNGEERAKGNILERFSAQQFPDLHSELNLSSLELGDSALYFCASSVGAGILANYGYTFGSGTRLTVV.